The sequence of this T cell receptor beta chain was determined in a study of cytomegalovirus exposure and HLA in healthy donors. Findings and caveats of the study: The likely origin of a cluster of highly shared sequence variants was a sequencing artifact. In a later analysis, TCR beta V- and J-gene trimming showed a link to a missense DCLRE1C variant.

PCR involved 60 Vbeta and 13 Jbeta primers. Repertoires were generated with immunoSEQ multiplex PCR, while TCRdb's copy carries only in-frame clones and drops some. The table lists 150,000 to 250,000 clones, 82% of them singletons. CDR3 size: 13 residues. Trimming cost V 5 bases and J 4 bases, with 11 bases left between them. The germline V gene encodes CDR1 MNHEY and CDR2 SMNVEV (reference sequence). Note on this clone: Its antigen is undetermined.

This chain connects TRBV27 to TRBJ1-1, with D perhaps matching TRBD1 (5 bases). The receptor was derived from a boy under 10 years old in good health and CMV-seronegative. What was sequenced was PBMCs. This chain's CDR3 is CASSPQGSTEAFF. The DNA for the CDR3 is TGTGCCAGCAGTCCTCAGGGAAGCACTGAAGCTTTCTTT.